Listed here are 26 T cell receptor beta chains from one sample, sequenced in a study of vaccination effects on CD4 cells after COVID-19. After expansion with viral peptide pools in the ViraFEST assay, antigen-specific CD4+ T cells were sequenced. Having been cultured for around nine days, the cells underwent CD4+ T cell isolation. Participants were vaccinated with two doses of either the BNT162b2 or mRNA-1273 vaccine. No antigen has been identified for these receptors. The table came from immunoSEQ multiplex PCR; TCRdb's copy has only in-frame clones and leaves some out. The repertoire holds more than 9,500 clones, with more than 70% as singletons. Specimen: CD4+ T cells from PBMCs cultured with SARS-CoV-2 spike peptides, collected after COVID-19 vaccination. The receptors stem from a human donor who received a COVID-19 vaccine.

V and J are TRBV6-5 and TRBJ1-1; D perhaps matches TRBD1 (5 bases). The CDR3 loop spans 14 amino acids. Germline V gene data show CDR1 as MNHEY and CDR2 as SVGAGI. V lost 8 bases, J lost 0 bases, and 13 bases lay in between. In DNA form, the CDR3 reads TGTGCCAGCCGCGGGGGAGCCATGAACACTGAAGCTTTCTTT. This gives the protein CASRGGAMNTEAFF.

This chain connects TRBV5-4 to TRBJ2-5, with 7 bases identical to TRBD1. CDR1 is SGHNT and CDR2 is YYREEE in the germline V gene (reference sequence). The CDR3 runs 11 residues. The CDR3 loop is CAGGSEETQYF. The DNA for the CDR3 is TGTGCAGGGGGCAGCGAAGAGACCCAGTACTTC.

The CDR3: CASSTRDTYTDTQYF. The CDR3 nucleotides are TGCGCCAGCAGCACTAGGGACACCTACACAGATACGCAGTATTTT. V gene TRBV4-3 combines with J gene TRBJ2-3; D is perhaps TRBD1 (6 bases). Trimming stripped 5 bases from V and 2 bases from J, with 14 bases between. The germline V gene encodes CDR1 LGHNA and CDR2 YSLEER. The CDR3 is 15 amino acids.

This chain uses TRBV6-1 with TRBJ1-5; D ambiguous. The V end lost 2 bases, the J end lost 4 bases, and 15 bases lay between the germline ends. CDR3 length: 16 residues. Germline CDR1 reads MNHNS; CDR2 reads SASEGT. CDR3: CASSERLGTFNQPQHF. In nucleotides, the CDR3 is TGTGCCAGCAGTGAAAGGCTCGGAACTTTTAATCAGCCCCAGCATTTT.

This rearrangement joins TRBV12-3 or TRBV12-4 to TRBJ2-1; 12 bases agree with TRBD2. There are 13 residues in the CDR3. Germline trimming cut 6 bases from V and 8 bases from J; bases unmatched to any gene: 2. The CDR3 DNA reads TGTGCCAGCAGGCGACTAGCGGGAGATGAGCAGTTCTTC. Translating it yields CASRRLAGDEQFF.

In this sample, this clone turned up once. The chain uses TRBV6-5 and TRBJ2-3, with 7 bases matching TRBD2. V was clipped by 2 bases and J by 6 bases; unmatched bases: 5. CDR3 length equals 14 residues. CDR1 is MNHEY, CDR2 SVGAGI, per germline. The CDR3 sequence: CASSYGRGFDTQYF. Here the CDR3 DNA reads TGTGCCAGCAGTTACGGGCGGGGGTTCGATACGCAGTATTTT.

This rearrangement joins TRBV4-3 to TRBJ1-2; D not resolved. Trimming pared 0 bases from V and 4 bases from J, leaving 15 bases between. This CDR3 has 16 amino acids. Germline V lookup: CDR1 LGHNA, CDR2 YSLEER. The CDR3 sequence: CASSQDRGGILYGYTF. The CDR3, as DNA: TGCGCCAGCAGCCAAGATCGGGGAGGGATTCTCTATGGCTACACCTTC.

This chain joins TRBV6-5 and TRBJ1-1, with a tentative D call TRBD1 (6 bases). The CDR3 is made up of 14 amino acids. V was clipped by 6 bases and J by 3 bases, with 14 bases between them. Germline assignment: CDR1 MNHEY and CDR2 SVGAGI. The CDR3 loop is CASRQGRGDTEAFF. In nucleotides, the CDR3 is TGTGCCAGCAGACAGGGTAGGGGGGACACTGAAGCTTTCTTT.

V usage is TRBV10-3 and J usage is TRBJ1-1; a weak D match, TRBD1 (5 bases). CDR1 is ENHRY, CDR2 SYGVKD, per germline. Trimming took 6 bases from V and 3 from J, leaving 14 bases between them. The CDR3 sequence is 14 residues long. DNA of the CDR3: TGTGCCATCAGCCCAGGGTTAAGACACACTGAAGCTTTCTTT. Translated: CAISPGLRHTEAFF.

Relative to its sample, this clone is medium-sized (0.01 to 0.1%). The chain couples TRBV3-1 (or the pseudogene TRBV3-2) to TRBJ1-1; 8 nucleotides line up with TRBD1. Germline CDR1 is LGHDT and CDR2 is YNNKEL (reference sequence). V was clipped by 5 bases and J by 4 bases; unmatched bases: 6. This CDR3 comprises 14 residues. The CDR3 reads CASSYGQGRTEAFF. In nucleotides, the CDR3 is TGTGCCAGCAGCTACGGACAGGGTCGCACTGAAGCTTTCTTT.

This clone was picked up a small number of times. This chain links TRBV15 with TRBJ2-3; D could derive from TRBD1 or TRBD2 (6 bases each). Per germline, CDR1 LNHNV and CDR2 YYDKDF (reference sequence). The CDR3 is made up of 16 amino acids. The V end was cut by 0 bases, the J end by 3 bases, with 13 bases between. CDR3 bases: TGTGCCACCAGCAGAGATACGGGGGCGCGGACAGATACGCAGTATTTT. This gives the protein CATSRDTGARTDTQYF.

The chain employs TRBV18 and TRBJ1-5; 9 bases map to TRBD1. Germline lookup yields CDR1 KGHSH and CDR2 LQKENI. The CDR3 is 16 residues long. The junction had 1 base not matched to a gene; V was cut back by 1 base and J by 0 bases. Here the CDR3 reads CASSPRTGDSNQPQHF. As DNA, the CDR3 is TGTGCCAGCTCACCACGGACAGGGGATAGCAATCAGCCCCAGCATTTT.

This clone was seen just once. The gene calls are TRBV7-2 and TRBJ1-2, with no clear D. The CDR3 is made up of 14 amino acids. Germline assignment: CDR1 SGHTA and CDR2 FQGNSA. V dropped 1 base and J dropped 2 bases, with 8 bases sitting between them. CDR3 DNA sequence: TGTGCCAGCAGCTTAGTCTGGGAGAACTATGGCTACACCTTC. Its translation: CASSLVWENYGYTF. The complete variable domain, with remaining parts taken from reference TRBV7-2 and TRBJ1-2, reads GAGVSQSPSNKVTEKGKDVELRCDPISGHTALYWYRQSLGQGLEFLIYFQGNSAPDKSGLPSDRFSAERTGGSVSTLTIQRTQQEDSAVYLCASSLVWENYGYTFGSGTRLTVV.

The V and J genes are TRBV29-1 and TRBJ1-2; 10 bases match TRBD1. The CDR3 has 15 amino acids. Trimming removed 1 base from V and 7 bases from J; junction bases left unmatched: 9. Germline V CDR1 and CDR2: SQVTM, ANQGSEA. DNA for the CDR3: TGCAGCGTTGAAGGTTCCGGGACAGGGGCTTCTGGCTACACCTTC. Translated: CSVEGSGTGASGYTF.

V usage is TRBV4-3 and J usage is TRBJ1-4; D is possibly TRBD1 (6 bases). The length of the CDR3 is 16 residues. CDR1 and CDR2 from the germline V gene are LGHNA and YSLEER. V dropped 3 bases and J dropped 7 bases, with 18 bases sitting between them. This CDR3 is CASSHGDRPFTEKLFF. Written as DNA, the CDR3 is TGCGCCAGCAGCCACGGCGACAGGCCATTTACTGAAAAACTGTTTTTT.

The chain uses TRBV28 and TRBJ1-6; D perhaps matches TRBD1 (5 bases). The germline V gene has CDR1 MDHEN and CDR2 SYDVKM. This CDR3 region has 14 residues. V lost 6 bases, J lost 4 bases, and 10 bases lay in between. The CDR3 bases are TGTGCCAGCAGCCGGACACCTTATAATTCACCCCTCCACTTT. Its protein product is CASSRTPYNSPLHF.

The CDR3, as DNA: TGTGCCAGCAGCTTAGATTCTGAGCAGTTCTTC. It specifies CASSLDSEQFF. The rearrangement uses TRBV7-9 and TRBJ2-1; D not certain. V lost 1 base to trimming and J lost 9 bases, with 4 bases between them. The CDR3 consists of 11 residues. Germline values: CDR1 SEHNR, CDR2 FQNEAQ (reference sequence).

This chain uses TRBV6-5 with TRBJ1-3; D remains ambiguous. Per the germline V gene, CDR1 is MNHEY and CDR2 is SVGAGI. V was pared by 4 bases and J by 0 bases, with 13 bases between. The CDR3 contains 16 residues. The CDR3 region has the DNA TGTGCCAGCAGTTCCCTGACACAAAGCTCTGGAAACACCATATATTTT. As protein: CASSSLTQSSGNTIYF.

This clone is categorized as large. CDR3 loop: CASSLQGQGASSGNTIYF. Here the CDR3 DNA reads TGTGCCAGCAGCTTACAGGGACAGGGGGCTTCCTCTGGAAACACCATATATTTT. This chain uses TRBV7-8 with TRBJ1-3, with TRBD1 matching over 12 bases. Trimming at V came to 2 bases and at J to 0 bases, leaving 5 bases not matched to a gene. This CDR3 has 18 amino acids. Per germline, CDR1 SGHVS and CDR2 FQNEAQ.

With respect to this clone: Other nucleotide sequences in the sample specify the same CDR3. This chain joins TRBV20-1 and TRBJ2-7; TRBD1 might be the D (5 bases). The CDR3 spans 11 residues. In germline, CDR1 is DFQATT, CDR2 SNEGSKA (reference sequence). With 5 bases removed from V and 4 bases from J, the gap between germline ends came to 9 bases. The CDR3 region is CSAPRGYEQYF. DNA of the CDR3: TGCAGTGCTCCTAGGGGTTACGAGCAGTACTTC.

J is TRBJ2-7 and V is TRBV6-5; no clear D gene. Germline assignment: CDR1 MNHEY and CDR2 SVGAGI. With 9 bases removed from V and 2 bases from J, the gap between germline ends came to 17 bases. The CDR3 has 14 residues. CDR3 sequence reads: CASTPLLIPYEQYF. The DNA of the CDR3 is TGTGCCAGTACCCCGCTTCTCATCCCCTACGAGCAGTACTTC.

The chain carries TRBV28 and TRBJ2-1, with 13 bases that match TRBD2. V gave up 6 bases and J gave up 8 bases; unmatched junction bases: 13. The CDR3 extends over 17 amino acids. CDR1 is MDHEN, CDR2 SYDVKM, per germline. CDR3 nucleotides: TGTGCCAGCAGCCCCACTAGCGGGAGGGGTCTCGGGGATGAGCAGTTCTTC. It is translated as CASSPTSGRGLGDEQFF.

The chain combines TRBV7-2 with TRBJ2-1; D perhaps matches TRBD1 (6 bases). Germline CDR1 reads SGHTA; CDR2 reads FQGNSA. The V end lost 5 bases, the J end lost 6 bases, and 11 bases lay between the germline ends. The CDR3 extends over 13 amino acids. The CDR3 spells CASSTQGFNEQFF. Here the CDR3 DNA reads TGTGCCAGCAGCACACAGGGTTTCAATGAGCAGTTCTTC.

The J gene is TRBJ2-3, the V gene TRBV28; no clear D gene. V was shortened by 8 bases and J by 0 bases, with 6 bases between the two germline ends. The CDR3 totals 12 residues. Germline V lookup: CDR1 MDHEN, CDR2 SYDVKM. The DNA for the CDR3 is TGTGCCAGCTCGGACAGCACAGATACGCAGTATTTT. It yields the protein CASSDSTDTQYF.

This rearrangement joins TRBV2 to TRBJ1-5; 8 bases map to TRBD1. This CDR3 is built from 14 residues. In germline, CDR1 is SNHLY, CDR2 FYNNEI. The ends lost 5 bases at V and 5 bases at J; junction bases unmatched: 5. The CDR3 DNA follows: TGTGCCAGCAGTAGGACAGGGAGAGATCAGCCCCAGCATTTT. This codes for CASSRTGRDQPQHF.

This clone appeared a few times. J is TRBJ1-5 and V is TRBV21-1; the table's D call of TRBD1 was not tested on the DNA. TRBV21-1 is given as a pseudogene. The CDR3 totals 17 residues. The CDR3 sequence is CASSTRGQKSGNQPQHF. As DNA, the CDR3 is TGTGCCAGCAGCACCCGGGGACAGAAGTCGGGCAATCAGCCCCAGCATTTT.